This T cell receptor beta chain is from a study of T cell responses to AZD1222 COVID-19 vaccine. On the study more broadly: Both about-4-week and about-12-week second-dose recipients were combined. Study observations and caveats: Reportedly, nearly half the spike-specific TCRs target unmutated variant regions. Spike was spanned by vaccine-associated CD4 TCRs, with dominance at 160-218 and 743-854. Spike-specific TCRs gained breadth and depth after people received two AZD1222 doses.

Some clones are missing from TCRdb's copy, which holds only in-frame ones; the method was immunoSEQ multiplex PCR. This table has approximately 150,000 clones, 80% to 90% appearing once. Germline assignment: CDR1 MNHEY and CDR2 SVGEGT. V gave up 5 bases and J gave up 3 bases, with 8 bases separating them. The length of the CDR3 is 13 residues. This clone was picked up one time. The antigen is not known. The TCR was taken from an adult in good health. Specimen: peripheral blood, collected on day 0 of AZD1222 vaccination. V usage is TRBV6-2 or TRBV6-3 and J usage is TRBJ2-1, with D possibly being TRBD1 (5 bases). The CDR3 here is CASSTDSYNEQFF. Written as DNA, the CDR3 is TGTGCCAGCAGTACCGACAGCTACAATGAGCAGTTCTTC.